These 18 T cell receptor beta chains were sequenced from one sample in a study of blood T cell repertoires in COVID-19. Sequenced by immunoSEQ multiplex PCR; TCRdb stores in-frame clones only, minus some. The repertoire holds tens of thousands of clones, with roughly 83% as singletons. The sample was peripheral blood. All receptors derive from an elderly man with acute or convalescent COVID-19.

CDR3 amino acids: CASRIGGYSGNTIYF. The CDR3 coding sequence is TGTGCCAGCAGGATTGGAGGGTACTCTGGAAACACCATATATTTT. The rearrangement links TRBV7-9 to TRBJ1-3; D not certain. V lost 6 bases and J 0 bases, leaving 12 bases between the germline ends. The length of the CDR3 is 15 residues. Germline values: CDR1 SEHNR, CDR2 FQNEAQ (reference sequence). Drawing the rest from reference TRBV7-9 and TRBJ1-3, the complete variable domain is DTGVSQNPRHKITKRGQNVTFRCDPISEHNRLYWYRQTLGQGPEFLTYFQNEAQLEKSRLLSDRFSAERPKGSFSTLEIQRTEQGDSAMYLCASRIGGYSGNTIYFGEGSWLTVV.

About this clone itself: Other DNA sequences of this sample code for an identical CDR3. V and J are TRBV18 and TRBJ1-4; no reliable D call. V lost 1 base to trimming and J lost 6 bases, with 6 bases between them. Germline assignment: CDR1 KGHSH and CDR2 LQKENI. The CDR3 is 13 residues long. This chain's CDR3 is CASSPRTDEKLFF. The CDR3 DNA follows: TGTGCCAGCTCACCACGTACGGATGAAAAACTGTTTTTT.

J is TRBJ2-2 and V is TRBV6-5, with no clear D. The CDR3 loop spans 15 amino acids. Germline V gene lookup returns CDR1 MNHEY and CDR2 SVGAGI. The germline V and J ends were trimmed by 6 bases and 7 bases, with 18 bases remaining between them. In DNA, the CDR3 is TGTGCCAGCAGAATTAGTCGGTTTTCTTTCGGGGAGCTGTTTTTT. It specifies CASRISRFSFGELFF.

The sample holds one count of this clone. This rearrangement joins TRBV5-1 to TRBJ2-7; 11 bases are shared with TRBD2. Germline values: CDR1 SGHRS, CDR2 YFSETQ. The CDR3 length is 15 residues. V gave up 4 bases and J gave up 4 bases; unmatched junction bases: 7. CDR3 amino acids: CASSLLAGVRYEQYF. The CDR3 region has the DNA TGCGCCAGCAGCCTACTAGCGGGAGTTCGGTACGAGCAGTACTTC.

This chain links TRBV6-5 with TRBJ1-5; maybe TRBD1 (5 bases). Germline V gene sequence: CDR1 MNHEY, CDR2 SVGAGI. The CDR3 spans 15 residues. Deletions cut 0 bases from V and 3 bases from J, with 9 bases between. CDR3 protein: CASSYSRDSNQPQHF. The CDR3 region has the DNA TGTGCCAGCAGTTACTCCCGGGACTCCAATCAGCCCCAGCATTTT.

CDR3 protein: CASSVEGGRQPQHF. For the CDR3, the DNA is TGTGCCAGCAGCGTAGAGGGGGGGAGGCAGCCCCAGCATTTT. This rearrangement joins TRBV9 to TRBJ1-5, with D tentatively TRBD1 (6 bases). V was cut by 0 bases and J by 7 bases, with 11 bases left in between. The CDR3 totals 14 residues. Per germline, CDR1 SGDLS and CDR2 YYNGEE.

The chain recombines TRBV7-2 with TRBJ1-6; TRBD1 is a possible D gene (6 bases). In germline, CDR1 is SGHTA, CDR2 FQGNSA. CDR3 length: 19 residues. Trimming stripped 5 bases from V and 0 bases from J, with 20 bases between. This CDR3 reads CASSPSGRGPSSYNSPLHF. As DNA, the CDR3 is TGTGCCAGCAGCCCGTCCGGCAGGGGTCCCAGCTCCTATAATTCACCCCTCCACTTT.

In this sample, this clone turned up once. CDR3 in amino acids: CASSPTGSNQPQHF. The DNA of the CDR3 is TGTGCCAGCAGCCCGACAGGGAGCAATCAGCCCCAGCATTTT. This chain links TRBV7-2 with TRBJ1-5; TRBD1 matches at 7 bases. This CDR3 contains 14 residues. Per germline, CDR1 SGHTA and CDR2 FQGNSA. V lost 5 bases, J lost 1 base, and 2 bases stayed unmatched.

J is TRBJ2-7 and V is TRBV7-2; 7 bases match TRBD1. This CDR3 has 15 residues. J gave up 3 bases and V 5 bases, and 10 bases lay outside the gene matches. The V gene's germline CDR1 is SGHTA and CDR2 FQGNSA. CDR3 coding DNA: TGTGCCAGCAGCATAATGGGACAGTTACTCTACGAGCAGTACTTC. Protein: CASSIMGQLLYEQYF.

This sequence joins TRBV3-1 (or the pseudogene TRBV3-2) and TRBJ1-3; maybe TRBD1 (5 bases). V lost 0 bases and J lost 4, with 16 bases in between. From germline, CDR1 is LGHDT and CDR2 YNNKEL (reference sequence). The length of the CDR3 is 17 residues. For the CDR3, the DNA is TGTGCCAGCAGCCAAGATGGCGGGGCAGTCGCCGGAAACACCATATATTTT. It yields the protein CASSQDGGAVAGNTIYF.

The CDR3 sequence is CASSRGQGGEKLFF. In DNA, the CDR3 is TGTGCCAGCAGCCGGGGACAGGGAGGTGAAAAACTGTTTTTT. The gene calls are TRBV7-9 and TRBJ1-4; 9 bases align to TRBD1. Germline CDR1 is SEHNR and CDR2 is FQNEAQ (reference sequence). The CDR3 runs 14 residues. V gave up 5 bases and J gave up 7 bases; unmatched junction bases: 5.

The V gene is TRBV5-8, the J gene TRBJ1-5; D gene ambiguous. The V gene lost 3 bases and the J gene lost 5 bases, with 9 bases spanning the gap. Germline V CDR1 and CDR2: SGHTS, YDEGEE. This CDR3 spans 13 amino acids. CDR3 DNA sequence: TGTGCCAGCAGCTGGGGAGGATATCAGCCCCAGCATTTT. As protein: CASSWGGYQPQHF.

The chain uses TRBV28 and TRBJ2-7; D perhaps matches TRBD1 (5 bases). Germline V gene sequence: CDR1 MDHEN, CDR2 SYDVKM. Trimming stripped 1 base from V and 3 bases from J, with 16 bases between. There are 16 residues in the CDR3. Here the CDR3 DNA reads TGTGCCAGCAGTTTATATGGGGCTCCATGGGACTACGAGCAGTACTTC. Protein sequence: CASSLYGAPWDYEQYF.

This rearrangement joins TRBV9 to TRBJ2-2; D perhaps matches TRBD2 (6 bases). V lost 0 bases and J 1 base, leaving 13 bases between the germline ends. Germline V lookup: CDR1 SGDLS, CDR2 YYNGEE. The CDR3 contains 17 residues. The CDR3 loop reads CASSVALGGLNTGELFF. The CDR3 coding sequence is TGTGCCAGCAGCGTAGCATTGGGGGGACTGAACACCGGGGAGCTGTTTTTT.

V usage is TRBV24-1 and J usage is TRBJ2-3; no clear D gene. The germline V and J ends were trimmed by 8 bases and 6 bases, with 14 bases remaining between them. CDR3 size: 13 residues. Germline-derived CDR1 and CDR2 are KGHDR and SFDVKD. The CDR3 spells CATNGLAGDTQYF. The CDR3 nucleotides are TGTGCCACCAACGGTTTAGCCGGGGATACGCAGTATTTT.

V gene TRBV5-4 combines with J gene TRBJ2-1; possible D gene TRBD2, 7 bases. Looked up from germline, CDR1 is SGHNT and CDR2 is YYREEE (reference sequence). Deletions cut 4 bases from V and 0 bases from J, with 14 bases between. The length of the CDR3 is 16 residues. The CDR3 is CASSPGGGSSYNEQFF. The CDR3 nucleotides are TGTGCCAGCAGCCCGGGGGGCGGTAGCTCCTACAATGAGCAGTTCTTC.

This CDR3 is CASSSGTSNTEAFF. CDR3 bases: TGTGCCAGCAGCTCCGGGACTTCGAACACTGAAGCTTTCTTT. The chain recombines TRBV11-3 with TRBJ1-1, with D possibly TRBD1 on 5 matching bases. CDR1 and CDR2 (germline): SGHNT, YENEEA. There are 14 residues in the CDR3. Between the trimmed V and J ends, which lost 4 bases and 1 base, there was a span of 10 bases.

This rearrangement joins TRBV5-1 to TRBJ2-2, with D tentatively TRBD2 (6 bases). The CDR3 length is 16 residues. Germline V gene data show CDR1 as SGHRS and CDR2 as YFSETQ. V dropped 0 bases and J dropped 5 bases, with 14 bases sitting between them. CDR3 DNA: TGCGCCAGCAGCTTGGACGGGAGACTAGTAACCGGGGAGCTGTTTTTT. This encodes CASSLDGRLVTGELFF.